This T cell receptor beta chain came from a study of T cells in Graves' hyperthyroidism and ophthalmopathy. As for this clonotype: What it recognizes is unknown.

A NOSPECS grade of at least 4, a Clinical Activity Score of at least 3 and duration under 3 months were recorded in ophthalmopathy patients. Study results and caveats: Blood also carried most thyroid clonotypes expanded above 0.001.

Trimming removed 4 bases from V and 4 bases from J, with 15 bases in between. This CDR3 has 14 amino acids. The germline gives CDR1 SGDLS, CDR2 YYNGEE. Amplification targeted TCR beta CDR3 regions from RNA transcripts. Using the HTBI primer set, a first-round RT-PCR was run on the TCR CDR3. TCRdb called the multiplex PCR reads again in MiXCR, with one record for every CDR3 protein. Seen here are 490,000 or so distinct CDR3 sequences, less than 20% observed once, and the top ten hold 45% to 50%. The sample comprised blood. The V call is TRBV9, the J call TRBJ2-7, with D perhaps matching TRBD1 (5 bases). This sequence was found in a man between 35 and 55 years old with Graves' ophthalmopathy. The CDR3 coding sequence is TGTGCCAGCAGCCCGCGTACAGACAGATACGAGCAGTACTTC. It codes for CASSPRTDRYEQYF.